The clone carrying this T cell receptor beta chain has ten or more counts. Its antigen is undetermined. CDR1 and CDR2 from the germline V gene are MNHEY and SVGEGT. V trimming: 7 bases; J trimming: 2 bases; junction bases outside the gene matches: 8. The CDR3 covers 15 residues. In building TCR beta libraries, iRepertoire HTBI primers were used together with Arm-PCR of CDR3 regions. MiXCR was run by TCRdb on the multiplex PCR reads, yielding one entry per CDR3 protein. Of about 440,000 distinct CDR3 sequences detected, 15% appear once; the ten largest clones hold over 15%. These data come from a study of regulatory T cells in long-lasting Graves disease. Findings and limits, study-wide: Having few samples may have compromised the accuracy.

Time point in this sample: newly diagnosed GD, antithyroid drugs for less than 3 months. PBMC RNA was the source of the TCR library. It was by American Thyroid Association guidelines that Graves' disease was diagnosed. A roughly 9-milliliter sample of peripheral blood was drawn into EDTA tubes. These data were also reused for a study on T cells in Graves' hyperthyroidism and ophthalmopathy. That report notes: First-round RT-PCR of the TCR CDR3 relied on the HTBI primer set.

The TCR originated in a woman aged 25 to 45 with Graves disease. The gene calls are TRBV6-2 or TRBV6-3 and TRBJ2-3, with 8 bases that match TRBD1. Sequencing used peripheral blood mononuclear cells (PBMCs), obtained at new diagnosis, from a patient treated with antithyroid drugs. In DNA form, the CDR3 reads TGTGCCAGCACCCAGACAGGGGCGACCACAGATACGCAGTATTTT. This encodes CASTQTGATTDTQYF.